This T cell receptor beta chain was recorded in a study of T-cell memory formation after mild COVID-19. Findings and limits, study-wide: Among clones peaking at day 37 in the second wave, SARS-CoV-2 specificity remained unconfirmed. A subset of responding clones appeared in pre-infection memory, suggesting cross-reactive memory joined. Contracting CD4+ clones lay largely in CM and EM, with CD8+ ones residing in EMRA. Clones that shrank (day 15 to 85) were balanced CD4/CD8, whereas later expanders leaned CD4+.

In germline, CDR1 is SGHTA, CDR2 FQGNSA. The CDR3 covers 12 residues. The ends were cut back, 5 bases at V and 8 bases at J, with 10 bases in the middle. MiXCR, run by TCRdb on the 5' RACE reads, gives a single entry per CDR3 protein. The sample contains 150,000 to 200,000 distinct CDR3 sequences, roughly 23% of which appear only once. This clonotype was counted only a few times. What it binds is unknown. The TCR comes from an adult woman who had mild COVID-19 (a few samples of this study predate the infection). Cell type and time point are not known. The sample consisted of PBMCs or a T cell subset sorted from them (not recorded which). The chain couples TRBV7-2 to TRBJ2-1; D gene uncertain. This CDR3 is CASSHVADEQFF. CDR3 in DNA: TGTGCCAGCAGCCACGTGGCGGATGAGCAGTTCTTC.